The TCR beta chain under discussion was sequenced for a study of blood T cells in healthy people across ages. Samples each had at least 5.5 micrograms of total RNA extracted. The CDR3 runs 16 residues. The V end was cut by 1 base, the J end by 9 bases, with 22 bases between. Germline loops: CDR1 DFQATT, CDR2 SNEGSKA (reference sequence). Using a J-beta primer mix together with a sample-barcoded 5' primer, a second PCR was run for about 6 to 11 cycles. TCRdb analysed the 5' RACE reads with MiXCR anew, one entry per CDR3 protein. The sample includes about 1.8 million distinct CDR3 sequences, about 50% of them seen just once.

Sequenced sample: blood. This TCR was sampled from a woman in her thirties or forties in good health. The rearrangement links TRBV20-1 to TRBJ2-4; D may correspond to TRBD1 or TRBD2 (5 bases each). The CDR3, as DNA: TGCAGTGCTAGAGCGGGATCCAATTCGGGGCAGATCATTCAGTACTTC. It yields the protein CSARAGSNSGQIIQYF.